Following are 14 T cell receptor beta chains from one sample sequenced in a study of blood T cells in healthy people across ages (dated by TCRdb to the mid-2010s). Libraries were constructed by 5' RACE. Sequencing relied on an Illumina HiSeq 2500. A second about 7 to 12 cycle PCR used a sample-barcoded 5' primer and a J-beta primer mix. In-frame beta chains were kept once TCRdb had trimmed the public reads at Q25 with fastp and called clones with MiXCR. Under each unique CDR3 protein, matching rows form one entry showing the most common genes and DNA. The sample table holds over a million distinct CDR3 sequences, of which approximately 59% were seen once. The ten most abundant clones make up over 6.5% of the sample. Sequencing input: blood. All receptors come from a young man in good health.

This CDR3 is CSAGQGEGNQPQHF. CDR3 bases: TGCAGTGCTGGACAGGGAGAAGGCAATCAGCCCCAGCATTTT. The rearrangement uses TRBV20-1 and TRBJ1-5; 8 bases line up with TRBD1. This CDR3 has 14 amino acids. V shed 5 bases and J 2 bases; nucleotides not matched to a gene: 5. Germline-derived CDR1 and CDR2 are DFQATT and SNEGSKA (reference sequence).

This sequence joins TRBV4-2 and TRBJ1-5; the D is unclear. In germline, CDR1 is LGHNA, CDR2 YNFKEQ. V lost 2 bases to trimming and J lost 0 bases, with 14 bases between them. The length of the CDR3 is 17 residues. In nucleotides, the CDR3 is TGTGCCAGCAGCCAAAAGGTGGGAGGGAATAGCAATCAGCCCCAGCATTTT. Its translation: CASSQKVGGNSNQPQHF.

V usage is TRBV11-2 and J usage is TRBJ1-2; possible D gene TRBD1, 5 bases. Germline V gene data show CDR1 as SGHAT and CDR2 as FQNNGV. Trimming took off 11 bases at V and 6 bases at J, with 19 bases between the two ends. CDR3 length: 13 residues. DNA of the CDR3: TGTGCCTGCCTACGTGGTGCGGGGCATGGCTACACCTTC. As protein: CACLRGAGHGYTF. The full variable domain, with the rest looked up from reference TRBV11-2 and TRBJ1-2, is EAGVAQSPRYKIIEKRQSVAFWCNPISGHATLYWYQQILGQGPKLLIQFQNNGVVDDSQLPKDRFSAERLKGVDSTLKIQPAKLEDSAVYLCACLRGAGHGYTFGSGTRLTVV.

This clonotype was observed a single time. The chain is built from TRBV27 and TRBJ1-2; no firm D call. Germline CDR1 and CDR2: MNHEY and SMNVEV (reference sequence). V lost 1 base and J 0 bases, leaving 15 bases between the germline ends. CDR3 length equals 17 residues. CDR3 amino acids: CASSLWPAGRSNYGYTF. The CDR3 bases are TGTGCCAGCAGTTTATGGCCTGCGGGGAGATCTAACTATGGCTACACCTTC.

The rearrangement joins TRBV6-5 to TRBJ1-2; TRBD1 aligns across 9 bases. Trimming took 0 bases from V and 3 from J; bases not matched to a gene: 2. Germline values: CDR1 MNHEY, CDR2 SVGAGI. This CDR3 is 15 amino acids long. CDR3 residues: CASSYSGQGDYGYTF. CDR3 nucleotide sequence: TGTGCCAGCAGTTACTCGGGACAGGGTGACTATGGCTACACCTTC.

This chain links TRBV30 with TRBJ1-4, with 9 nucleotides matching TRBD1. Germline V gene sequence: CDR1 GTSNPN, CDR2 SVGIG (reference sequence). CDR3 length equals 14 residues. J was trimmed by 8 bases and V by 0 bases; bases with no gene match: 4. CDR3 sequence: CAWSVRQGGEKLFF. The CDR3 bases are TGTGCCTGGAGTGTGAGACAGGGGGGCGAAAAACTGTTTTTT.

This clonotype was found once. The chain uses TRBV20-1 and TRBJ1-4; 9 bases are shared with TRBD1. Germline loops: CDR1 DFQATT, CDR2 SNEGSKA (reference sequence). V shed 4 bases and J 3 bases; nucleotides not matched to a gene: 15. The CDR3 runs 18 residues. The DNA of the CDR3 is TGCAGTGCTATAAGGGGACAGGGAGGAGGGGCACCTAATGAAAAACTGTTTTTT. Translated: CSAIRGQGGGAPNEKLFF.

The genes are TRBV7-9 and TRBJ2-1, with TRBD2 matching over 11 bases. V shed 3 bases, J shed 6 bases, and the junction held 13 bases outside the gene matches. The germline gives CDR1 SEHNR, CDR2 FQNEAQ (reference sequence). This CDR3 is 18 amino acids long. CDR3 coding DNA: TGTGCCAGCAGCTTCCCACACCGACTAGCGGGACGTATCAATGAGCAGTTCTTC. It translates to CASSFPHRLAGRINEQFF.

The chain links TRBV11-2 to TRBJ1-5, with D perhaps TRBD1 (5 bases). This CDR3 spans 16 amino acids. V was cut by 1 base and J by 2 bases, with 12 bases left in between. The V gene's germline CDR1 is SGHAT and CDR2 FQNNGV. The CDR3 region is CASSLGGGRGNQPQHF. CDR3 DNA: TGTGCCAGCAGCTTAGGGGGCGGGCGAGGCAATCAGCCCCAGCATTTT.

The chain is built from TRBV6-2 or TRBV6-3 and TRBJ2-1, with D tentatively TRBD2 (5 bases). Germline V gene lookup returns CDR1 MNHEY and CDR2 SVGEGT. The CDR3 runs 12 residues. The V gene lost 6 bases and the J gene lost 12 bases, with 15 bases spanning the gap. CDR3 in DNA: TGTGCCAGCAGACCACTAGATCAGGTGCAGTTCTTC. Residues: CASRPLDQVQFF.

This chain links TRBV12-3 or TRBV12-4 with TRBJ1-2; no clear D gene. The CDR3 sequence is 11 residues long. The V gene lost 3 bases and the J gene lost 6 bases, with 5 bases spanning the gap. The CDR3 region has the DNA TGTGCCAGCAGTTTCTACGATGGCTACACCTTC. Amino acid sequence: CASSFYDGYTF.

This clonotype was seen more than once but under ten times. J is TRBJ1-2 and V is TRBV7-9; D is perhaps TRBD1 (5 bases). Trimming stripped 5 bases from V and 4 bases from J, with 20 bases between. CDR3 size: 16 residues. From germline, CDR1 is SEHNR and CDR2 FQNEAQ (reference sequence). CDR3 in DNA: TGTGCCAGCAGCCTACTGGGACGCCTTATGGTCTATGGCTACACCTTC. It encodes CASSLLGRLMVYGYTF.

Of note for this clonotype: Germline and junction disagree at one end, which may indicate a read error. The chain employs TRBV29-1 and TRBJ2-1, with a possible D match to TRBD2 (5 bases). CDR3 length equals 10 residues. Germline V gene data show CDR1 as SQVTM and CDR2 as ANQGSEA. The CDR3 region has the DNA TGCAGCGGGAGGTGGGATGAGCAATTCTTC. The encoded protein is CSGRWDEQFF.

The sample holds one count of this clonotype. J is TRBJ2-7 and V is TRBV21-1. TRBV21-1 has pseudogene status. This CDR3 spans 13 amino acids. The CDR3 DNA reads as TGTGCCAGCAGCAGTAGACCTGCCTACGAGCAGTACTTC. This codes for CASSSRPAYEQYF.